Described below is a single TCR beta chain sequence and its context. The sample originates from a study of blood T cell repertoires in COVID-19. The wider study: COVID-19 samples collected from the United States, Italy and Spain covered acute and convalescent phases. From T cells, B-cell-depleted T cells, or PBMCs came the material, which was cDNA or gDNA.

CDR1 is MNHEY and CDR2 is SMNVEV in the germline V gene (reference sequence). With 7 bases clipped from V and 7 bases from J, the junction kept 9 bases outside the gene matches. The length of the CDR3 is 14 residues. In the original processing: Using reference gene primer amplification, nucleated cell counts were estimated. The method was immunoSEQ multiplex PCR; TCRdb's version includes in-frame clones alone and lacks a portion of them. V, J and clone size derive from that table, while D and trimming were established from the DNA sequence. The data contain some 200,000 clones, approximately 78% of them seen just once; the ten biggest clones take up more than 10%.

The V gene is TRBV27, the J gene TRBJ2-7, with 11 nucleotides matching TRBD1. This sequence originates from a woman between 35 and 50 years old with acute or convalescent COVID-19. Sequenced material: peripheral blood. CDR3 nucleotide sequence: TGTGCCAGCAATTCGGGACAGGGGGGTTGGGAGCAGTACTTC. Protein product: CASNSGQGGWEQYF.